This T cell receptor beta chain derives from a study of cytomegalovirus exposure and HLA in healthy donors. Notes on the study in general: Analyses of presence/absence relied on an assumption of roughly uniform sequencing depth across donors.

V lost 5 bases, J lost 3 bases, and 17 bases lay in between. CDR3 length: 16 residues. CDR1 and CDR2 from the germline V gene are LNHDA and SQIVND (reference sequence). Comment on this clone: Antigen: not known.

The PCR contained 60 Vbeta and 13 Jbeta primers. TCRdb's table, derived via immunoSEQ multiplex PCR, lists solely in-frame clones and lacks some. The sample shows just over 150,000 clones, approximately 72% of them seen only once. V is TRBV19 and J is TRBJ2-4; perhaps TRBD2 as D (6 bases). The sequence derives from a middle-aged man in good health and CMV-seropositive. The sequencing sample was made of PBMCs. The CDR3 bases are TGTGCCAGTAGTCAGTTCGCCGGGGGAAACAAAAACATTCAGTACTTC. Encoded protein: CASSQFAGGNKNIQYF.